This T cell receptor beta chain was sequenced for a study of shared clonotypes between healthy human individuals. This CDR3 spans 18 amino acids. Per germline, CDR1 LGHNA and CDR2 YNFKEQ. The ends were cut back, 0 bases at V and 6 bases at J, with 21 bases in the middle. Sequencing used immunoSEQ multiplex PCR; TCRdb keeps in-frame clones, though not all of them. The sample has fewer than 650,000 clones, approximately 80% seen once; the top ten hold about an eighth. Material for sequencing was PBMCs. This sequence joins TRBV4-2 and TRBJ1-5; the D is unclear. This clonotype was sampled from a woman aged 35 to 49 in good health. Some clones in this sample may be carry-over from other donors' samples. This chain's CDR3 is CASSQEASSTTVGQPQHF. CDR3 nucleotide sequence: TGTGCCAGCAGCCAAGAGGCCTCAAGCACCACCGTGGGTCAGCCCCAGCATTTT.